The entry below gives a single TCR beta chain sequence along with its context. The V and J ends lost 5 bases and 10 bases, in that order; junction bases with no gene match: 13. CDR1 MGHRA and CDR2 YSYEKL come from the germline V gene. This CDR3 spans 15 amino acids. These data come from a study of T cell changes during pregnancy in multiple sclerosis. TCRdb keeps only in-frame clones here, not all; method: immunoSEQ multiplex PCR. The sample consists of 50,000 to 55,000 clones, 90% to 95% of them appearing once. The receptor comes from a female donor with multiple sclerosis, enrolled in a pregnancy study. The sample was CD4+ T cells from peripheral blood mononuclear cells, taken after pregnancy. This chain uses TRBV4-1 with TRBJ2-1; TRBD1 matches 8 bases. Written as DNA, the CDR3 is TGCGCCAGCAGCGGACAGGGTAAGGGGGTGGGGGAGCAGTTCTTC. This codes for CASSGQGKGVGEQFF.